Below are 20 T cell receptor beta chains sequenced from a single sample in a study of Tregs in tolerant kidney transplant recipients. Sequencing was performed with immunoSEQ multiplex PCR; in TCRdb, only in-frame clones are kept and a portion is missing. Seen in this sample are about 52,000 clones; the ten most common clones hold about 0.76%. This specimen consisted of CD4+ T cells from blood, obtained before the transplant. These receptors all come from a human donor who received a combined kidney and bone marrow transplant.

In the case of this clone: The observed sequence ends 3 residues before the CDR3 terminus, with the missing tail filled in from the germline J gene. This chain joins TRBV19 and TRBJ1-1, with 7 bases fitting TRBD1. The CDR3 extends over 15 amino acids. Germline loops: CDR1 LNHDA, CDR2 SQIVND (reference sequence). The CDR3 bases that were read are TGTGCCAGTAGTATTAATCCACCGGAGGGGGCGGCG. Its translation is CASSINPPEGAA. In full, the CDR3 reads CASSINPPEGAAAFF.

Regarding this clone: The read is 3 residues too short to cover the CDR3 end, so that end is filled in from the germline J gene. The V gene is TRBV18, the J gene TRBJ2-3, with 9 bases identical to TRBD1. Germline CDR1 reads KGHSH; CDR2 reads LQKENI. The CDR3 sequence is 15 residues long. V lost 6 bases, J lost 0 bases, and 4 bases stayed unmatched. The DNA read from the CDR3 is TGTGCCAGCTCCCCCGGACAGGGGAGCACAGATACG. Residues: CASSPGQGSTDT. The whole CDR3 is CASSPGQGSTDTQYF.

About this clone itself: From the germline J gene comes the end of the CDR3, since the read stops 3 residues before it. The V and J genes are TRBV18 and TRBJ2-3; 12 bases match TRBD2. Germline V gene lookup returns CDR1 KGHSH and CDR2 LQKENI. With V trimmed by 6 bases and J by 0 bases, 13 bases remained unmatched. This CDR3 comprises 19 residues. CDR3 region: CASSPSSTSGGLSTDTQYF. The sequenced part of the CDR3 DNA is TGTGCCAGCTCCCCCTCATCTACTAGCGGGGGGCTAAGCACAGATACG.

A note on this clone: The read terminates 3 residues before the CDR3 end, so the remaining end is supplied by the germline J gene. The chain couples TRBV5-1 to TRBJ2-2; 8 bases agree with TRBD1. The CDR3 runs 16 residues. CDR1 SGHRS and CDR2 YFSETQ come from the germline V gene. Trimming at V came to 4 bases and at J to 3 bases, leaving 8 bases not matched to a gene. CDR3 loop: CASSLGVTGDTGELFF. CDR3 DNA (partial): TGCGCCAGCAGCCTAGGGGTGACAGGGGACACCGGGGAG.

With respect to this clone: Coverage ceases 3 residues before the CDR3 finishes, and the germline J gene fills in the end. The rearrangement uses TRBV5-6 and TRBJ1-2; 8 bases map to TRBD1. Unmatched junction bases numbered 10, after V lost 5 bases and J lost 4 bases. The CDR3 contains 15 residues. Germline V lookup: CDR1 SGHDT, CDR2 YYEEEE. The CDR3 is CASRQQGVPTYGYTF. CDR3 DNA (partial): TGTGCCAGCAGGCAACAGGGGGTACCAACCTATGGC.

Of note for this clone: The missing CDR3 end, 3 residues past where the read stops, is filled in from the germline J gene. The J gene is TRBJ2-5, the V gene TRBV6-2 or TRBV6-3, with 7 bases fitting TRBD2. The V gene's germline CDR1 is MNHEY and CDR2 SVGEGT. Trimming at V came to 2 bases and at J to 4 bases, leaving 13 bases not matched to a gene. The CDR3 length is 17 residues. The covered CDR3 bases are TGTGCCAGCAGTTACCGAGTTGGTGCGGGAGTAGGAGAGACC. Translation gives CASSYRVGAGVGET. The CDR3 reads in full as CASSYRVGAGVGETQYF.

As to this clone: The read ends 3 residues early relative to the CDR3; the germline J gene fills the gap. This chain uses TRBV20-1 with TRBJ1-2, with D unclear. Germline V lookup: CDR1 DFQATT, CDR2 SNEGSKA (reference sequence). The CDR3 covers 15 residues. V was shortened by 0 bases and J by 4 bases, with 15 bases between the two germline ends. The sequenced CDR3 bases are TGCAGTGCTAGAGATAGCCCCTCTGGAAGCTATGGC. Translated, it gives CSARDSPSGSYG. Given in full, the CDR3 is CSARDSPSGSYGYTF.

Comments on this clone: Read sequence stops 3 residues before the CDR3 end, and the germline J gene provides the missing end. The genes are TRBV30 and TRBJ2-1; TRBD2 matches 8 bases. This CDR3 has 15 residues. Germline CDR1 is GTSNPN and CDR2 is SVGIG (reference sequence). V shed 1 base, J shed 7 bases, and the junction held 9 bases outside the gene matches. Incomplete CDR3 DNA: TGTGCCTGGAGTGGGGATAGCGGGATGGGTAATGAG. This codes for CAWSGDSGMGNE. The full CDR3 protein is CAWSGDSGMGNEQFF.

CDR3 DNA, as far as it was read: TGCAGCGTTGAAGGGCCCAGTTCAGAAGGGGCCAACGTC. It is translated as CSVEGPSSEGANV. The whole CDR3 sequence reads CSVEGPSSEGANVLTF. This chain joins TRBV29-1 and TRBJ2-6; D is uncertain. Read coverage stops 3 residues before the CDR3 terminus; the germline J gene supplies the remainder. This CDR3 is built from 16 residues. CDR1 and CDR2 (germline): SQVTM, ANQGSEA. V was shortened by 1 base and J by 4 bases, with 14 bases between the two germline ends.

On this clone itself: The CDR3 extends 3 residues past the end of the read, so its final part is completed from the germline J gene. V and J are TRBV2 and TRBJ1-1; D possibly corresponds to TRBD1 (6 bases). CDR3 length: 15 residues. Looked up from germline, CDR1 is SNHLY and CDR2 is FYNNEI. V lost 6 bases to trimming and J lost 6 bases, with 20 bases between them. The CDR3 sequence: CASRPETGLGAEAFF. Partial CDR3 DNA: TGTGCCAGCAGGCCGGAAACAGGGCTCGGGGCTGAA. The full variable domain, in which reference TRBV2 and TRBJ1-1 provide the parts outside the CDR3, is EPEVTQTPSHQVTQMGQEVILRCVPISNHLYFYWYRQILGQKVEFLVSFYNNEISEKSEIFDDQFSVERPDGSNFTLKIRSTKLEDSAMYFCASRPETGLGAEAFFGQGTRLTVV.

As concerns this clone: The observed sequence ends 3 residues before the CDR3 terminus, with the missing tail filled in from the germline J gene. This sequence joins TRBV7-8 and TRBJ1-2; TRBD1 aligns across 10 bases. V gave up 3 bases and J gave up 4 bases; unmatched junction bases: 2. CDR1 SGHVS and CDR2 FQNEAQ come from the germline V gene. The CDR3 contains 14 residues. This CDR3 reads CASSLGQGSYGYTF. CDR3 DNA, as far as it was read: TGTGCCAGCAGCTTGGGACAGGGGAGCTATGGC.

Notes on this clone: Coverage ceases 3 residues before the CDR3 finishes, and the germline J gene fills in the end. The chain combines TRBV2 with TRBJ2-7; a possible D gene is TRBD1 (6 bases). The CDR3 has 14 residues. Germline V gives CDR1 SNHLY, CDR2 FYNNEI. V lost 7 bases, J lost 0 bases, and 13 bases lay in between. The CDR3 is CASKAWTDSYEQYF. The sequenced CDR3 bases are TGTGCCAGCAAGGCGTGGACAGACTCCTACGAG.

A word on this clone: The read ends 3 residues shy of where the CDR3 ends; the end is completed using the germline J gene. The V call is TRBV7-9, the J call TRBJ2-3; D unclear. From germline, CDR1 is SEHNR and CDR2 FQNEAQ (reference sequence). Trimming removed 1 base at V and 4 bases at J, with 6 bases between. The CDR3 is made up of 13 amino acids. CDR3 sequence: CASSLDSADTQYF. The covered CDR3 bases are TGTGCCAGCAGCTTAGACTCCGCAGATACG.

The CDR3 protein is CASSPLEDSGYTF. The sequenced CDR3 bases are TGTGCCAGCTCACCATTGGAGGACAGTGGC. The chain is built from TRBV18 and TRBJ1-2; a weak D match, TRBD1 (6 bases). The missing CDR3 end, 3 residues past where the read stops, is filled in from the germline J gene. The CDR3 loop spans 13 amino acids. V lost 2 bases and J lost 7, with 11 bases in between. Looked up from germline, CDR1 is KGHSH and CDR2 is LQKENI. Looking up the rest from reference TRBV18 and TRBJ1-2 gives the full variable domain: NAGVMQNPRHLVRRRGQEARLRCSPMKGHSHVYWYRQLPEEGLKFMVYLQKENIIDESGMPKERFSAEFPKEGPSILRIQQVVRGDSAAYFCASSPLEDSGYTFGSGTRLTVV.

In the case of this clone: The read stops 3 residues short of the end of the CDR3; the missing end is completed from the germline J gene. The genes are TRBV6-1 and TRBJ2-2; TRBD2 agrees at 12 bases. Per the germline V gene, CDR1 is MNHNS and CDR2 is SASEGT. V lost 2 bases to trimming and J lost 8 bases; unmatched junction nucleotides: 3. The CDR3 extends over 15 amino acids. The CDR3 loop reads CASSENGLAGGELFF. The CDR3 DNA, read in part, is TGTGCCAGCAGTGAAAACGGACTAGCGGGAGGGGAG.

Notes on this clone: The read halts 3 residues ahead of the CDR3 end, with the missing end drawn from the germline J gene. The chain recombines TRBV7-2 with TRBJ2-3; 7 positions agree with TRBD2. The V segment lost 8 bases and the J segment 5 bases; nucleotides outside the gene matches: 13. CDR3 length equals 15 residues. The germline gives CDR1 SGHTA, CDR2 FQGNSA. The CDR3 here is CASGYGAAGRDTQYF. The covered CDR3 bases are TGTGCCAGCGGATATGGGGCAGCGGGGAGAGATACG.

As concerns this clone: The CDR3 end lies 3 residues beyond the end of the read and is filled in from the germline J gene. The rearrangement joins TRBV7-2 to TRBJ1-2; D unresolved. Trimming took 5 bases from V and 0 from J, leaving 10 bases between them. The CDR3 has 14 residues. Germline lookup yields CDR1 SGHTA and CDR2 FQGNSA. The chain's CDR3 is CASSPGRANYGYTF. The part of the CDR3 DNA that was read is TGTGCCAGCAGCCCTGGTAGAGCTAACTATGGC.

The covered CDR3 bases are TGTGCCAGCAGCTTACACGGCGGGGGGGCGGAGACC. Its protein product is CASSLHGGGAET. The entire CDR3 protein reads CASSLHGGGAETQYF. V usage is TRBV7-2 and J usage is TRBJ2-5, with TRBD2 matching 9 bases. The read terminates 3 residues ahead of where the CDR3 ends, so the germline J gene completes it. The germline gives CDR1 SGHTA, CDR2 FQGNSA. V dropped 2 bases and J dropped 5; count of bases not matched to a gene: 6. The CDR3 contains 15 residues.

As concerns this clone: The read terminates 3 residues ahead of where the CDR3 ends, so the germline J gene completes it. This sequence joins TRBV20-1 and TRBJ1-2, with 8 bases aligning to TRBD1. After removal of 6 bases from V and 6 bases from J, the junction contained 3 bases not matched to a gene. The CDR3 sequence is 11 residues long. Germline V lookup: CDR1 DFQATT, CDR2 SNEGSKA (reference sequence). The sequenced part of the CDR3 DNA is TGCAGTGCACAGGGGGGGGATGGC. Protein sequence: CSAQGGDG. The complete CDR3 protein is CSAQGGDGYTF.

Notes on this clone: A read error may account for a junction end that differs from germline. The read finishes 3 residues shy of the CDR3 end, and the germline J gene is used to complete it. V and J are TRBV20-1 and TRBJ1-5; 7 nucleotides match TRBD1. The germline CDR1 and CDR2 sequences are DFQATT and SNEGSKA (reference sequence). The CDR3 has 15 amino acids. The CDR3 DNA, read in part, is TGCAGTGTTAGAGACCTTGACAGGGAAAATCAGCCC. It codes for CSVRDLDRENQP. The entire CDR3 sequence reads CSVRDLDRENQPQHF.